The TCR beta chain under discussion was sequenced for a study of technical replicates of blood from a few donors. Only in-frame clones appear in the TCRdb table, and some are missing; sequencing was by immunoSEQ multiplex PCR. The sample includes about 70,000 clones, approximately 97% of them seen just once. Germline assignment: CDR1 SGHNT and CDR2 YENEEA. The CDR3 is 15 amino acids. V was cut by 1 base and J by 0 bases, with 7 bases left in between. The clonotype was recovered from a human donor in good health. The rearrangement joins TRBV11-3 to TRBJ2-4; the D gene is possibly TRBD1 (5 bases). Sequencing was carried out using T cells isolated from PBMCs. The CDR3 bases are TGTGCCAGCAGCTTAGGCCAGGGAGCCAAAAACATTCAGTACTTC. Encoded protein: CASSLGQGAKNIQYF.